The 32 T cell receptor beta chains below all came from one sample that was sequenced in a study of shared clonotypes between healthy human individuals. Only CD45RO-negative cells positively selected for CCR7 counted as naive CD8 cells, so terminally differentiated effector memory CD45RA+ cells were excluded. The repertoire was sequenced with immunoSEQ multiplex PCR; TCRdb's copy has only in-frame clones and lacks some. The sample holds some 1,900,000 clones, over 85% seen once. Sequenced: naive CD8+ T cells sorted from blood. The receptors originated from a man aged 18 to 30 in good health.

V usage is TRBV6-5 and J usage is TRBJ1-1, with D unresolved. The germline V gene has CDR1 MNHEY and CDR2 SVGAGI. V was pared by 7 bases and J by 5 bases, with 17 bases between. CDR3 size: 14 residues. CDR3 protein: CASNPLAPGTEAFF. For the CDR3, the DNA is TGTGCCAGCAACCCCCTGGCTCCCGGTACTGAAGCTTTCTTT.

The CDR3 sequence is CASSVTGLYQPQHF. The DNA of the CDR3 is TGTGCCAGCAGTGTAACGGGTCTTTATCAGCCCCAGCATTTT. The V and J genes are TRBV27 and TRBJ1-5; D is uncertain. Germline CDR1 reads MNHEY; CDR2 reads SMNVEV (reference sequence). The CDR3 runs to 14 residues. Trimming cost V 5 bases and J 5 bases, with 13 bases left between them.

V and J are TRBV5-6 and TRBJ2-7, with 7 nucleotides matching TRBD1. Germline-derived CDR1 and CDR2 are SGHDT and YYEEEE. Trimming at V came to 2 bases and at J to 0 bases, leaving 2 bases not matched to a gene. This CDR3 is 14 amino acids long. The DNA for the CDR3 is TGTGCCAGCAGCTTCGGGACAGACTCCTACGAGCAGTACTTC. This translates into CASSFGTDSYEQYF.

The CDR3 DNA is TGTGCCAGTAGTATGAGGGACAAGGCCTACGAGCAGTACTTC. Translation gives CASSMRDKAYEQYF. The chain joins TRBV19 to TRBJ2-7, with D perhaps matching TRBD1 (6 bases). The V and J ends lost 3 bases and 2 bases respectively, with 11 bases between them. The V gene's germline CDR1 is LNHDA and CDR2 SQIVND (reference sequence). The CDR3 has 14 amino acids.

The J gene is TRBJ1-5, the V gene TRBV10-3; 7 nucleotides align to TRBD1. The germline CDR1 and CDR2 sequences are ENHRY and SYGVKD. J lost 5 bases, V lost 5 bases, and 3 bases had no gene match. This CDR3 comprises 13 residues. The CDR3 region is CAISPGGDQPQHF. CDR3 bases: TGTGCCATCAGTCCAGGGGGAGATCAGCCCCAGCATTTT.

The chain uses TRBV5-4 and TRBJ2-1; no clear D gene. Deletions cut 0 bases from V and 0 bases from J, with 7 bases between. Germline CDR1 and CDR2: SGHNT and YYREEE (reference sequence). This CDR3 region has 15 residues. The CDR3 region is CASSLGRPSYNEQFF. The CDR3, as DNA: TGTGCCAGCAGCTTGGGGCGCCCCTCCTACAATGAGCAGTTCTTC.

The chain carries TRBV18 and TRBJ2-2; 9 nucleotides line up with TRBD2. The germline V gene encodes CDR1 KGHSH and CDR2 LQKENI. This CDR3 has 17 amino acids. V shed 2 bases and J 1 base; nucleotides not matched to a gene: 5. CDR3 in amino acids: CASSPGASGVNTGELFF. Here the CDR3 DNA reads TGTGCCAGCTCACCAGGGGCTAGCGGGGTGAACACCGGGGAGCTGTTTTTT.

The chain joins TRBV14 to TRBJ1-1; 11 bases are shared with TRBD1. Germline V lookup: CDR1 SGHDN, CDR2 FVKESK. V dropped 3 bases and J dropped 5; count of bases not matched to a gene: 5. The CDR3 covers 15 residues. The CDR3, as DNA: TGTGCCAGCAGCCACCCGGGACAGGGGGTAACTGAAGCTTTCTTT. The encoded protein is CASSHPGQGVTEAFF.

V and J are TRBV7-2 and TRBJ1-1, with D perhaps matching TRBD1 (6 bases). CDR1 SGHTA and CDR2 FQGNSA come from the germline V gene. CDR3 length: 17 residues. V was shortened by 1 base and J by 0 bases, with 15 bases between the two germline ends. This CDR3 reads CASSLVPGAGMNTEAFF. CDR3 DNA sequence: TGTGCCAGCAGCTTAGTGCCGGGGGCAGGGATGAACACTGAAGCTTTCTTT. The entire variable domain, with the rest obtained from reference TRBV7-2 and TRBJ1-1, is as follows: GAGVSQSPSNKVTEKGKDVELRCDPISGHTALYWYRQSLGQGLEFLIYFQGNSAPDKSGLPSDRFSAERTGGSVSTLTIQRTQQEDSAVYLCASSLVPGAGMNTEAFFGQGTRLTVV.

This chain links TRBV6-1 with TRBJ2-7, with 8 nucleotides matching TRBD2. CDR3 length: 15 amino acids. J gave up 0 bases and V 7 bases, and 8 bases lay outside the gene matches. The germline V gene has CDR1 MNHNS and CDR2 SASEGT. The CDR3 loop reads CASTLEGTSSYEQYF. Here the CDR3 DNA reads TGTGCCAGCACCTTAGAGGGGACTAGCTCCTACGAGCAGTACTTC.

CDR3 sequence: CAWGLDQGAVEAFF. In nucleotides, the CDR3 is TGTGCCTGGGGCCTAGATCAGGGGGCTGTTGAAGCTTTCTTT. The V gene is TRBV30, the J gene TRBJ1-1; 8 positions match TRBD1. The CDR3 is 14 residues long. Per germline, CDR1 GTSNPN and CDR2 SVGIG (reference sequence). V dropped 5 bases and J dropped 7; count of bases not matched to a gene: 12.

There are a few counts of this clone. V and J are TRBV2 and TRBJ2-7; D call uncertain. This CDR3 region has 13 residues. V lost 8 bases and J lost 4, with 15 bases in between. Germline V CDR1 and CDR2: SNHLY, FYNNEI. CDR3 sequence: CASETVVGYEQYF. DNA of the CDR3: TGTGCCAGCGAAACGGTGGTCGGTTACGAGCAGTACTTC.

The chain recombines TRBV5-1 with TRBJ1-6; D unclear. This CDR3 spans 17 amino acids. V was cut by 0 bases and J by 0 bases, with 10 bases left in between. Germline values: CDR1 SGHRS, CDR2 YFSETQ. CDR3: CASSLDTESSYNSPLHF. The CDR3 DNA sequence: TGCGCCAGCAGCTTGGATACCGAAAGCTCCTATAATTCACCCCTCCACTTT.

The CDR3 loop reads CASSDGSPSEQFF. CDR3 nucleotide sequence: TGCGCCAGCAGTGACGGGTCCCCCAGTGAGCAGTTCTTC. The gene calls are TRBV10-2 and TRBJ2-1, with D uncertain. CDR1 and CDR2 from the germline V gene are WSHSY and SAAADI. The CDR3 runs to 13 residues. The V gene lost 3 bases and the J gene lost 9 bases, with 12 bases spanning the gap.

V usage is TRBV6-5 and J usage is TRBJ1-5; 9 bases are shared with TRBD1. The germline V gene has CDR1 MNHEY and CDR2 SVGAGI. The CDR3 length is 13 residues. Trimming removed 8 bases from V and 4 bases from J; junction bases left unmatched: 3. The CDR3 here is CASGTGKNQPQHF. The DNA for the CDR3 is TGTGCCAGCGGGACAGGGAAGAATCAGCCCCAGCATTTT.

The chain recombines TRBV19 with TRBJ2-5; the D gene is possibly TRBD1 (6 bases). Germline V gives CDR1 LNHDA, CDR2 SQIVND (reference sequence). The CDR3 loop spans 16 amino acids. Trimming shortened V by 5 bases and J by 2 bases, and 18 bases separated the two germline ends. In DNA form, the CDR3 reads TGTGCCAGTAGTCAGGACAGAAGCCCACTGCAAGAGACCCAGTACTTC. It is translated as CASSQDRSPLQETQYF.

The CDR3 bases are TGTGCCAGCAGCTTAGCCTATGGCCCAACCTACGAGCAGTACTTC. Amino acid sequence: CASSLAYGPTYEQYF. V usage is TRBV7-9 and J usage is TRBJ2-7; no firm D call. Germline CDR1 SEHNR, CDR2 FQNEAQ (reference sequence). The CDR3 covers 15 residues. V lost 0 bases to trimming and J lost 2 bases, with 11 bases between them.

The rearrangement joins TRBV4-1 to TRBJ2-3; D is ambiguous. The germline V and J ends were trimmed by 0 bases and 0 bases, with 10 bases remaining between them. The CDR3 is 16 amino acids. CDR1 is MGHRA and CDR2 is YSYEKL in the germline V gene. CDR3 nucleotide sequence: TGCGCCAGCAGCCAAGATCTTGCGTCTAGCACAGATACGCAGTATTTT. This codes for CASSQDLASSTDTQYF.

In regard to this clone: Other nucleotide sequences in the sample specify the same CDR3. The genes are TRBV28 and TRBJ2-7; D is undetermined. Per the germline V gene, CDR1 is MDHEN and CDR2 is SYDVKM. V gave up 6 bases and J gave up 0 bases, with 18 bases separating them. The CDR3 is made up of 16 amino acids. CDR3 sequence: CASSLGWEGSSYEQYF. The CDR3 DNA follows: TGTGCCAGCAGCTTGGGGTGGGAAGGCAGCTCCTACGAGCAGTACTTC.

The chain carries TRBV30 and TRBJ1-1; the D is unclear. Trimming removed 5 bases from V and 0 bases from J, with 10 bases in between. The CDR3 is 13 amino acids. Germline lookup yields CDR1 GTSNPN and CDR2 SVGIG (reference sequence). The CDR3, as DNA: TGTGCCTGGGAAATAGAGGTGAACACTGAAGCTTTCTTT. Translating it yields CAWEIEVNTEAFF.

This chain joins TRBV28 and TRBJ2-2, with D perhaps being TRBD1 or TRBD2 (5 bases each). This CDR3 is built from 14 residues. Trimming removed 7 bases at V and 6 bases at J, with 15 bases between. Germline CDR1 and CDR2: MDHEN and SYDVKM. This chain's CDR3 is CASKWDLTAGELFF. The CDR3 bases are TGTGCCAGCAAATGGGACCTAACGGCCGGGGAGCTGTTTTTT.

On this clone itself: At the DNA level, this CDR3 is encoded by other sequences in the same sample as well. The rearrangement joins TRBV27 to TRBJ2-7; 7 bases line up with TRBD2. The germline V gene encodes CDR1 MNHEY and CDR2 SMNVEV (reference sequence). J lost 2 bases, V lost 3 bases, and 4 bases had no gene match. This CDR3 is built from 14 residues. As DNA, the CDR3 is TGTGCCAGCAGTTTTTTCCGGGGGGCCTACGAGCAGTACTTC. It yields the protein CASSFFRGAYEQYF.

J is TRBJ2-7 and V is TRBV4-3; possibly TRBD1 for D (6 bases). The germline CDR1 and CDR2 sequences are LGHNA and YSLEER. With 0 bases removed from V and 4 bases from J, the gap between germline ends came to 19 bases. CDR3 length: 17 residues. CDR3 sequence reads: CASSQDRTAGALYEQYF. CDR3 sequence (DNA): TGCGCCAGCAGCCAAGATCGGACGGCAGGGGCTCTGTACGAGCAGTACTTC.

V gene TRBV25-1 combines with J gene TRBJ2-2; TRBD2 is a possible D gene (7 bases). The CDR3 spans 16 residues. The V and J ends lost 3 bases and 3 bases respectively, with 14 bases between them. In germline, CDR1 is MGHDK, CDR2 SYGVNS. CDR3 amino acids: CASSEFGGRDTGELFF. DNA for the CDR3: TGTGCCAGCAGTGAGTTCGGGGGGCGCGACACCGGGGAGCTGTTTTTT.

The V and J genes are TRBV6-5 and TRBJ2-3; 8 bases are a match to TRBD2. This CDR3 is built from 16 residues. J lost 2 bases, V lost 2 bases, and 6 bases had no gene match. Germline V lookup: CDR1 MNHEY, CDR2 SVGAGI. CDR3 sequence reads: CASSYTAGGNTDTQYF. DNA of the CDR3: TGTGCCAGCAGTTACACGGCGGGAGGTAACACAGATACGCAGTATTTT.

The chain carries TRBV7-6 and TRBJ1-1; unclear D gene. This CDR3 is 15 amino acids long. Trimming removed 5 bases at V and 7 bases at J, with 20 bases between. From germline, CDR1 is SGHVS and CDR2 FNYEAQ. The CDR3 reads CASSLWEGSVLEAFF. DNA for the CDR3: TGTGCCAGCAGCCTCTGGGAGGGCTCCGTCCTTGAAGCTTTCTTT.

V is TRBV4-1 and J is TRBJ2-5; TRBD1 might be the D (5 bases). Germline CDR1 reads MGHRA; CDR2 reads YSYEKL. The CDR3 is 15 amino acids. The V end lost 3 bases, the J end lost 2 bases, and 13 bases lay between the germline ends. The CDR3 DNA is TGCGCCAGCAGCCAGGTTACAGGTTATCAAGAGACCCAGTACTTC. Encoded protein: CASSQVTGYQETQYF.

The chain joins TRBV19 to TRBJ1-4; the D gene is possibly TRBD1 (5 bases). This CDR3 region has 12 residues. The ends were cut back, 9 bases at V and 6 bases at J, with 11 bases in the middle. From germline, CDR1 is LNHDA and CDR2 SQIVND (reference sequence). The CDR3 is CASGTADEKLFF. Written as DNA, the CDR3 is TGTGCCAGCGGGACTGCAGATGAAAAACTGTTTTTT.

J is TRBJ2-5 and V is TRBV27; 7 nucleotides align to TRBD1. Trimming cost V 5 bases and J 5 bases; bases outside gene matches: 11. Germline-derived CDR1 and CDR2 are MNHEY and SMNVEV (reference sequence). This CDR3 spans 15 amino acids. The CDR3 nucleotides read TGTGCCAGCAGTAAGGGGGACAGATCGACGGAGACCCAGTACTTC. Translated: CASSKGDRSTETQYF.

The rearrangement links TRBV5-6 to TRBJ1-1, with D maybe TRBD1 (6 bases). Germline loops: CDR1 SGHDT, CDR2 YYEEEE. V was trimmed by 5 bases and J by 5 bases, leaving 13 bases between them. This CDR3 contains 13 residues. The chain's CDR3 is CASRLQGGTEAFF. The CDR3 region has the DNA TGTGCCAGCAGACTACAGGGTGGAACTGAAGCTTTCTTT.

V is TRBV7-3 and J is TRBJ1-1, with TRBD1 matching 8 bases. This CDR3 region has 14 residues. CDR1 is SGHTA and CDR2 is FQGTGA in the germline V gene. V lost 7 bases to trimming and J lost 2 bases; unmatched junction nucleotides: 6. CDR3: CASKATGANTEAFF. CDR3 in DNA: TGTGCCAGCAAGGCGACAGGGGCCAACACTGAAGCTTTCTTT.

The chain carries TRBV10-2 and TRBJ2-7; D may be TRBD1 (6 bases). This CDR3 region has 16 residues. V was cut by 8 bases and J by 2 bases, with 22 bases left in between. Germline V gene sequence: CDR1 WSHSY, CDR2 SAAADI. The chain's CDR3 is CASSQWEQGLTYEQYF. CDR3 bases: TGCGCCAGCTCCCAATGGGAGCAGGGGTTAACCTACGAGCAGTACTTC.